The clone carrying this T cell receptor beta chain was detected a few times. The antigen is unknown. This specimen belongs to a study of T-cell reconstitution after alpha-beta-depleted transplantation in children. Study-level points and caveats: Surviving recipient T cells and thymic progenitors underlay high day-60 TCRbeta diversity in some patients. Two months or so post-transplant, alpha-beta T cells reportedly derived from several hundred expanded graft clones. When one year had passed after transplant, most T-cell counts and diversity came from newly produced T cells.

Molecular barcoding with unique molecular identifiers was used for the TCRbeta library. TCRdb fed the PCR reads into MiXCR, producing one record per CDR3 protein. Among 800,000 to 1,000,000 distinct CDR3 sequences listed, around 30% were seen once. The CDR3 is made up of 14 amino acids. CDR1 is SGHTA, CDR2 FQGNSA, per germline. V was clipped by 8 bases and J by 4 bases, with 15 bases between them. The rearrangement uses TRBV7-2 and TRBJ1-3; D unclear. This sequence was found in a boy in the first two years of life who had a stem cell transplant for SCID, so the T cells may come from the graft donor. The input for sequencing was PBMCs, mostly from graft donor cells, taken 360 days after TCRalphabeta/CD19-depleted stem cell transplant. The CDR3 is CASARSGEGNTIYF. The DNA of the CDR3 is TGTGCCAGCGCTAGGAGCGGAGAGGGAAACACCATATATTTT.